Below are 15 T cell receptor beta chains sequenced from a single sample in a study of blood T cell repertoires in COVID-19. The method was immunoSEQ multiplex PCR; TCRdb's version includes in-frame clones alone and lacks a portion of them. The sample contains some 270,000 clones, 90% of which appear only once. The sample consisted of peripheral blood. These receptors originate from a woman aged 55 to 70 with COVID-19, enrolled during active disease.

This chain connects TRBV7-2 to TRBJ2-6, with a weak D call TRBD2 (5 bases). The CDR3 has 16 residues. V was cut by 8 bases and J by 1 base, with 15 bases left in between. CDR1 and CDR2 from the germline V gene are SGHTA and FQGNSA. The CDR3 nucleotides read TGTGCCAGCGGCTCCTCGGGGTTATCTGGGGCCAACGTCCTGACTTTC. This sequence encodes CASGSSGLSGANVLTF.

The chain couples TRBV9 to TRBJ2-2, with TRBD1 matching 9 bases. The junction had 5 bases not matched to a gene; V was cut back by 3 bases and J by 5 bases. This CDR3 spans 15 amino acids. CDR1 and CDR2 from the germline V gene are SGDLS and YYNGEE. CDR3 in amino acids: CASSAGQGRTGELFF. The CDR3 bases are TGTGCCAGCAGCGCGGGACAGGGAAGGACCGGGGAGCTGTTTTTT.

V usage is TRBV7-2 and J usage is TRBJ2-7; 7 nucleotides align to TRBD1. V lost 1 base and J lost 2; bases outside the gene matches: 5. CDR1 and CDR2 from the germline V gene are SGHTA and FQGNSA. CDR3 length equals 15 residues. CDR3 region: CASSLVVGQAYEQYF. CDR3 coding DNA: TGTGCCAGCAGCTTAGTGGTAGGACAGGCCTACGAGCAGTACTTC.

This chain uses TRBV2 with TRBJ2-1, with 7 bases that match TRBD1. Germline CDR1 and CDR2: SNHLY and FYNNEI. V lost 4 bases, J lost 3 bases, and 3 bases stayed unmatched. This CDR3 has 14 amino acids. CDR3 loop: CASSAGTVYNEQFF. CDR3 DNA sequence: TGTGCCAGCAGTGCCGGGACAGTCTACAATGAGCAGTTCTTC.

The rearrangement uses TRBV19 and TRBJ2-5; TRBD2 is a possible D gene (5 bases). The CDR3 sequence is 15 residues long. CDR1 and CDR2 (germline): LNHDA, SQIVND (reference sequence). Trimming left V 4 bases short and J 0 bases short, with 12 bases between. In DNA, the CDR3 is TGTGCCAGTAGTACCCGCGGACTCGACCAAGAGACCCAGTACTTC. Residues: CASSTRGLDQETQYF.

The table lists this clone with a count of one. V usage is TRBV19 and J usage is TRBJ1-1; tentative D call: TRBD1 (5 bases). Germline values: CDR1 LNHDA, CDR2 SQIVND (reference sequence). This CDR3 is built from 13 residues. V lost 11 bases and J 0 bases, leaving 13 bases between the germline ends. The CDR3 protein is CASKRGLNTEAFF. CDR3 in DNA: TGTGCCTCCAAGCGGGGCTTGAACACTGAAGCTTTCTTT. The full variable domain, in which reference TRBV19 and TRBJ1-1 provide the parts outside the CDR3, is DGGITQSPKYLFRKEGQNVTLSCEQNLNHDAMYWYRQDPGQGLRLIYYSQIVNDFQKGDIAEGYSVSREKKESFPLTVTSAQKNPTAFYLCASKRGLNTEAFFGQGTRLTVV.

This rearrangement joins TRBV5-1 to TRBJ1-1; D gene ambiguous. The germline gives CDR1 SGHRS, CDR2 YFSETQ. The germline V and J ends were trimmed by 2 bases and 4 bases, with 15 bases remaining between them. This CDR3 spans 15 amino acids. CDR3 bases: TGCGCCAGCAGCTTACACCCTAGCGGGAGCACTGAAGCTTTCTTT. Its translation: CASSLHPSGSTEAFF. The whole variable domain, remainder taken from reference TRBV5-1 and TRBJ1-1, is KAGVTQTPRYLIKTRGQQVTLSCSPISGHRSVSWYQQTPGQGLQFLFEYFSETQRNKGNFPGRFSGRQFSNSRSEMNVSTLELGDSALYLCASSLHPSGSTEAFFGQGTRLTVV.

The chain links TRBV10-3 to TRBJ1-1, with a weak D call TRBD1 (5 bases). This CDR3 is built from 12 residues. The ends were cut back, 8 bases at V and 7 bases at J, with 14 bases in the middle. Looked up from germline, CDR1 is ENHRY and CDR2 is SYGVKD. The CDR3 sequence is CAIDAGRGEAFF. CDR3 nucleotide sequence: TGTGCCATCGATGCAGGGAGGGGTGAAGCTTTCTTT.

The genes are TRBV5-4 and TRBJ1-2; TRBD1 matches at 9 bases. J lost 4 bases, V lost 3 bases, and 7 bases had no gene match. The CDR3 runs to 15 residues. Germline CDR1 and CDR2: SGHNT and YYREEE (reference sequence). As DNA, the CDR3 is TGTGCCAGCAGCTACCCAGGACAGGGGCCCTATGGCTACACCTTC. Its protein is CASSYPGQGPYGYTF.

This chain uses TRBV5-6 with TRBJ1-4; D ambiguous. The CDR3 is 15 amino acids. The germline V gene encodes CDR1 SGHDT and CDR2 YYEEEE. Between the trimmed V and J ends, which lost 1 base and 2 bases, there was a span of 9 bases. As DNA, the CDR3 is TGTGCCAGCAGCTTGTATCGGGGTACTAATGAAAAACTGTTTTTT. Its protein is CASSLYRGTNEKLFF. The whole variable domain, remainder taken from reference TRBV5-6 and TRBJ1-4, is DAGVTQSPTHLIKTRGQQVTLRCSPKSGHDTVSWYQQALGQGPQFIFQYYEEEERQRGNFPDRFSGHQFPNYSSELNVNALLLGDSALYLCASSLYRGTNEKLFFGSGTQLSVL.

The count of this clone is one. The gene calls are TRBV7-9 and TRBJ1-3; D ambiguous. The CDR3 sequence is 14 residues long. Between the trimmed V and J ends, which lost 2 bases and 2 bases, there was a span of 7 bases. Looked up from germline, CDR1 is SEHNR and CDR2 is FQNEAQ (reference sequence). CDR3 nucleotide sequence: TGTGCCAGCAGCTTACACAGCCCTGGAAACACCATATATTTT. This sequence encodes CASSLHSPGNTIYF.

V and J are TRBV11-2 and TRBJ2-1, with D tentatively TRBD2 (6 bases). CDR1 SGHAT and CDR2 FQNNGV come from the germline V gene. V was trimmed by 1 base and J by 0 bases, leaving 10 bases between them. The CDR3 consists of 16 residues. CDR3 nucleotides: TGTGCCAGCAGCTTAGTTCGGAGGGGCTCCTACAATGAGCAGTTCTTC. Residues: CASSLVRRGSYNEQFF.

The chain links TRBV5-1 to TRBJ2-3; weak D call: TRBD2 (5 bases). Trimming shortened V by 0 bases and J by 0 bases, and 11 bases separated the two germline ends. The germline V gene encodes CDR1 SGHRS and CDR2 YFSETQ. The CDR3 sequence is 16 residues long. CDR3: CASSLVGDPSTDTQYF. DNA for the CDR3: TGCGCCAGCAGCTTGGTCGGGGATCCTAGCACAGATACGCAGTATTTT.

In this sample, this clone turned up once. CDR3 in amino acids: CASSILDTGAYGYTF. CDR3 DNA: TGTGCCAGTAGTATATTGGACACTGGGGCATATGGCTACACCTTC. The chain is built from TRBV19 and TRBJ1-2; possibly TRBD1 for D (5 bases). Deletions cut 2 bases from V and 5 bases from J, with 15 bases between. From germline, CDR1 is LNHDA and CDR2 SQIVND (reference sequence). The CDR3 extends over 15 amino acids.

The chain employs TRBV9 and TRBJ2-3; TRBD2 aligns across 10 bases. The germline V gene encodes CDR1 SGDLS and CDR2 YYNGEE. This CDR3 comprises 18 residues. The trim removed 4 bases at V and 2 bases at J, leaving 13 bases unmatched. Here the CDR3 DNA reads TGTGCCAGCAGCCCAGTCGAGGTAGCGGGGGGATACACAGATACGCAGTATTTT. This translates into CASSPVEVAGGYTDTQYF.